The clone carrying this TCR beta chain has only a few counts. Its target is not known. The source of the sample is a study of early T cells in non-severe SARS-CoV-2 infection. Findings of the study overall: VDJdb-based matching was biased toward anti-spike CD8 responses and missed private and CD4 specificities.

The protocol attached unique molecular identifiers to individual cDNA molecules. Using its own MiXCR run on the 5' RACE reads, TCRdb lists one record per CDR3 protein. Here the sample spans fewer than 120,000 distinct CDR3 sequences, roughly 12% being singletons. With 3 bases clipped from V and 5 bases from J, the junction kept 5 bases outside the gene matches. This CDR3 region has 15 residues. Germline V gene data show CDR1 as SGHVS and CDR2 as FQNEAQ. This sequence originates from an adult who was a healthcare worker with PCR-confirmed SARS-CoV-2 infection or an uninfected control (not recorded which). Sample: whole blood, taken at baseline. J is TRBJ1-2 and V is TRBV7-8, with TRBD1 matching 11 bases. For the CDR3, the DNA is TGTGCCAGCAGCTTGGATGGACAGGGGGCATATGGCTACACCTTC. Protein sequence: CASSLDGQGAYGYTF.